The 9 T cell receptor beta chains below were found in one sample sequenced in a study of CD8+ T cells in alopecia areata. Extracted from the samples, RNA was reverse transcribed into cDNA to serve as the sequencing template. Sequenced by immunoSEQ multiplex PCR; TCRdb stores in-frame clones only, minus some. The table includes some 150,000 clones, roughly 50% detected once. This sample's treatment: oral pan-JAK inhibitor, 5-10 mg twice daily. The material sequenced was CD4+ T cells sorted from blood, taken at roughly week 58, from a patient treated with tofacitinib. The receptors originated from a human donor with alopecia areata.

V and J are TRBV6-5 and TRBJ1-5, with D hard to call. Germline lookup yields CDR1 MNHEY and CDR2 SVGAGI. V was trimmed by 4 bases and J by 4 bases, leaving 8 bases between them. The CDR3 has 13 residues. CDR3 residues: CASSSQQNQPQHF. The CDR3, as DNA: TGTGCCAGCAGTTCCCAACAGAATCAGCCCCAGCATTTT.

The rearrangement links TRBV15 to TRBJ2-1; 11 bases agree with TRBD2. Per germline, CDR1 LNHNV and CDR2 YYDKDF (reference sequence). The CDR3 runs to 17 residues. With 1 base clipped from V and 4 bases from J, the junction kept 6 bases outside the gene matches. The CDR3 protein is CATSRGPSGGRYNEQFF. DNA of the CDR3: TGTGCCACCAGCAGAGGTCCTAGCGGGGGGCGATACAATGAGCAGTTCTTC.

The CDR3 reads CASSLQGVSPLHF. The CDR3, as DNA: TGTGCCAGCAGCTTACAGGGTGTTTCACCCCTCCACTTT. This chain connects TRBV11-1 to TRBJ1-6, with D possibly being TRBD1 (5 bases). Germline V CDR1 and CDR2: SGHAT, FQDESV (reference sequence). Trimming removed 2 bases at V and 9 bases at J, with 8 bases between. The CDR3 runs 13 residues.

The table lists this clone with a few counts. This chain joins TRBV25-1 and TRBJ2-2, with D possibly TRBD2 on 6 matching bases. Germline CDR1 is MGHDK and CDR2 is SYGVNS. Trimming pared 2 bases from V and 3 bases from J, leaving 13 bases between. The CDR3 runs to 16 residues. CDR3 DNA sequence: TGTGCCAGCAGTGAAGTGGGTAGCGGCTACACCGGGGAGCTGTTTTTT. Protein product: CASSEVGSGYTGELFF.

V is TRBV5-1 and J is TRBJ2-1; TRBD2 agrees at 8 bases. The length of the CDR3 is 15 residues. Trimming took 1 base from V and 4 from J; bases not matched to a gene: 4. Per germline, CDR1 SGHRS and CDR2 YFSETQ. The CDR3 sequence: CASSLMASGYNEQFF. In DNA, the CDR3 is TGCGCCAGCAGCTTGATGGCTAGCGGGTACAATGAGCAGTTCTTC.

This clone was picked up a small number of times. The gene calls are TRBV29-1 and TRBJ2-1; a weak D match, TRBD1 (6 bases). Germline CDR1 and CDR2: SQVTM and ANQGSEA. This CDR3 is built from 15 residues. Deletions cut 2 bases from V and 0 bases from J, with 11 bases between. CDR3: CSVEKGHHSYNEQFF. The CDR3 region has the DNA TGCAGCGTTGAAAAGGGACACCACTCCTACAATGAGCAGTTCTTC.

This clone was recorded a few times. The genes are TRBV4-1 and TRBJ2-1, with 7 bases lining up with TRBD1. The germline gives CDR1 MGHRA, CDR2 YSYEKL. The trim removed 4 bases at V and 4 bases at J, leaving 4 bases unmatched. The CDR3 loop spans 14 amino acids. This CDR3 is CASSRAQGYNEQFF. CDR3 nucleotide sequence: TGCGCCAGCAGCCGTGCACAGGGGTACAATGAGCAGTTCTTC.

This clone was seen only a few times. The rearrangement links TRBV30 to TRBJ1-6, with unresolved D. Germline assignment: CDR1 GTSNPN and CDR2 SVGIG (reference sequence). The CDR3 sequence is 13 residues long. V gave up 0 bases and J gave up 10 bases, with 10 bases separating them. CDR3 DNA sequence: TGTGCCTGGAGTGTAAGGAGGGAATCACCCCTCCACTTT. Protein: CAWSVRRESPLHF.

The table lists this clone with a few counts. V gene TRBV2 combines with J gene TRBJ2-2, with 8 bases that match TRBD1. This CDR3 has 14 residues. J gave up 2 bases and V 10 bases, and 6 bases lay outside the gene matches. Germline values: CDR1 SNHLY, CDR2 FYNNEI. The CDR3 sequence is CATGGQGNTGELFF. The CDR3 bases are TGTGCCACCGGCGGACAGGGAAACACCGGGGAGCTGTTTTTT.